This passage covers 16 T cell receptor beta chains from one sample sequenced in a study of blood T cell repertoires in COVID-19 (dated by TCRdb to the early 2020s). The library was obtained by the immunoSEQ multiplex PCR assay. Imported from immuneACCESS, the table was reduced by TCRdb to in-frame sequences with V and J called. These copies leave out some clones; in studies compared against another copy, an unresolved V gene accounts for under half, and the cause of the remainder is not known. For this sample there are roughly 64,000 clones; approximately 80% appear just once. Together, the top ten hold 14% of the sample. Input material: peripheral blood. These receptor sequences come from a man aged 60 to 75 with COVID-19, enrolled during active disease.

The chain links TRBV14 to TRBJ2-7; TRBD2 might be the D (5 bases). There are 13 residues in the CDR3. The germline V and J ends were trimmed by 0 bases and 9 bases, with 12 bases remaining between them. The V gene's germline CDR1 is SGHDN and CDR2 FVKESK. The CDR3 nucleotides read TGTGCCAGCAGCCAAGAGGCACTTCGGGGGCAGTACTTC. It specifies CASSQEALRGQYF. Full variable domain (rest looked up from reference TRBV14 and TRBJ2-7): EAGVTQFPSHSVIEKGQTVTLRCDPISGHDNLYWYRRVMGKEIKFLLHFVKESKQDESGMPNNRFLAERTGGTYSTLKVQPAELEDSGVYFCASSQEALRGQYFGPGTRLTVT.

V and J are TRBV28 and TRBJ2-1; D is possibly TRBD1 (6 bases). Germline CDR1 and CDR2: MDHEN and SYDVKM. The CDR3 runs to 14 residues. The ends were cut back, 3 bases at V and 5 bases at J, with 11 bases in the middle. The CDR3 DNA is TGTGCCAGCAGTTTCCAGGGGATAAACAATGAGCAGTTCTTC. Amino acid sequence: CASSFQGINNEQFF.

The chain employs TRBV25-1 and TRBJ1-5; D not resolved. From germline, CDR1 is MGHDK and CDR2 SYGVNS. The CDR3 covers 16 residues. The V end was cut by 2 bases, the J end by 2 bases, with 13 bases between. The CDR3 sequence: CASSEPPRRGNQPQHF. The CDR3 DNA is TGTGCCAGCAGTGAACCCCCGCGGAGGGGCAATCAGCCCCAGCATTTT.

CDR3 sequence reads: CASSVGNGYSSYNEQFF. CDR3 bases: TGTGCCAGCAGCGTAGGCAATGGGTACAGCTCCTACAATGAGCAGTTCTTC. The V call is TRBV11-2, the J call TRBJ2-1; D unresolved. The CDR3 has 17 amino acids. The V gene lost 5 bases and the J gene lost 0 bases, with 17 bases spanning the gap. Germline-derived CDR1 and CDR2 are SGHAT and FQNNGV.

This chain connects TRBV5-1 to TRBJ2-7; D may be TRBD1 (5 bases). CDR3 length: 15 amino acids. Between the trimmed V and J ends, which lost 6 bases and 0 bases, there was a span of 16 bases. Germline-derived CDR1 and CDR2 are SGHRS and YFSETQ. This chain's CDR3 is CASKSQGASSYEQYF. CDR3 DNA: TGCGCCAGCAAATCCCAAGGGGCCTCCTCCTACGAGCAGTACTTC. Variable domain in full (rest from reference TRBV5-1 and TRBJ2-7): KAGVTQTPRYLIKTRGQQVTLSCSPISGHRSVSWYQQTPGQGLQFLFEYFSETQRNKGNFPGRFSGRQFSNSRSEMNVSTLELGDSALYLCASKSQGASSYEQYFGPGTRLTVT.

This sequence joins TRBV11-1 and TRBJ1-1; D is possibly TRBD1 (6 bases). Germline V gene sequence: CDR1 SGHAT, CDR2 FQDESV (reference sequence). Trimming cost V 5 bases and J 5 bases, with 15 bases left between them. The CDR3 is 14 residues long. CDR3 region: CASSTNRVRTEAFF. The CDR3 coding sequence is TGTGCCAGCAGCACAAACAGGGTACGGACTGAAGCTTTCTTT. The whole variable domain, remainder taken from reference TRBV11-1 and TRBJ1-1, is EAEVAQSPRYKITEKSQAVAFWCDPISGHATLYWYRQILGQGPELLVQFQDESVVDDSQLPKDRFSAERLKGVDSTLKIQPAELGDSAMYLCASSTNRVRTEAFFGQGTRLTVV.

The V call is TRBV10-3, the J call TRBJ1-6; 7 nucleotides align to TRBD1. Germline CDR1 ENHRY, CDR2 SYGVKD. The CDR3 loop spans 12 amino acids. The V and J ends lost 9 bases and 9 bases, in that order; junction bases with no gene match: 5. The CDR3, as DNA: TGTGCCATAAGACAGGGATCTTCACCCCTCCACTTT. The encoded protein is CAIRQGSSPLHF.

V is TRBV5-4 and J is TRBJ2-7, with 9 bases lining up with TRBD1. This CDR3 has 13 residues. The germline gives CDR1 SGHNT, CDR2 YYREEE (reference sequence). V gave up 4 bases and J gave up 4 bases; unmatched junction bases: 3. The CDR3 protein is CASSRDRVYEQYF. The CDR3 region has the DNA TGTGCCAGCAGCCGGGACAGGGTATACGAGCAGTACTTC.

The chain is built from TRBV6-5 and TRBJ2-3; 9 positions agree with TRBD2. Germline loops: CDR1 MNHEY, CDR2 SVGAGI. The CDR3 runs 16 residues. The ends lost 1 base at V and 4 bases at J; junction bases unmatched: 6. In DNA form, the CDR3 reads TGTGCCAGCAGTTACTGGGCGGGGGGGCTGGCAGATACGCAGTATTTT. Translating it yields CASSYWAGGLADTQYF.

The chain joins TRBV5-1 to TRBJ2-5; 9 positions match TRBD1. Germline CDR1 reads SGHRS; CDR2 reads YFSETQ. The ends lost 0 bases at V and 2 bases at J; junction bases unmatched: 2. This CDR3 has 15 residues. This chain's CDR3 is CASSLVGQGQETQYF. CDR3 DNA sequence: TGCGCCAGCAGCTTGGTGGGACAGGGACAAGAGACCCAGTACTTC.

V is TRBV29-1 and J is TRBJ1-3, with TRBD1 matching over 7 bases. This CDR3 spans 14 amino acids. CDR1 SQVTM and CDR2 ANQGSEA come from the germline V gene. The CDR3 DNA is TGCATCCTAACGGCGAGGGGGCTTGGAAACACCATATATTTT. Translated: CILTARGLGNTIYF.

Comment on this clone: Other DNA sequences in this sample translate to the same CDR3. The V call is TRBV10-2, the J call TRBJ2-5; the match to TRBD1 covers 7 bases. The germline gives CDR1 WSHSY, CDR2 SAAADI. The J segment lost 3 bases and the V segment lost 6 bases, leaving 4 bases of the junction unmatched. CDR3 length: 13 residues. CDR3 nucleotides: TGCGCCAGCAGGAGGGGGCGGGAAGAGACCCAGTACTTC. This codes for CASRRGREETQYF.

Of note for this clone: The sample holds other DNA sequences that translate to the same CDR3. The J gene is TRBJ1-5, the V gene TRBV10-3, with D perhaps matching TRBD1 (6 bases). The ends were cut back, 4 bases at V and 3 bases at J, with 7 bases in the middle. The germline V gene encodes CDR1 ENHRY and CDR2 SYGVKD. There are 13 residues in the CDR3. The CDR3 nucleotides read TGTGCCATCAGTGGACAGGACAATCAGCCCCAGCATTTT. It yields the protein CAISGQDNQPQHF.

V gene TRBV29-1 combines with J gene TRBJ2-3; 7 bases agree with TRBD1. The CDR3 runs to 13 residues. Trimming took 7 bases from V and 0 from J; bases not matched to a gene: 4. Germline V CDR1 and CDR2: SQVTM, ANQGSEA. The chain's CDR3 is CSAGDRSTDTQYF. The CDR3 DNA reads TGCAGCGCCGGGGACAGAAGCACAGATACGCAGTATTTT.

This chain joins TRBV10-3 and TRBJ2-1; 10 bases line up with TRBD2. This CDR3 is 16 amino acids long. After removal of 7 bases from V and 0 bases from J, the junction contained 6 bases not matched to a gene. Germline CDR1 reads ENHRY; CDR2 reads SYGVKD. The CDR3 DNA is TGTGCCATCAAAAGCGGGGGGGAGCGCTCCTACAATGAGCAGTTCTTC. As protein: CAIKSGGERSYNEQFF.

The chain links TRBV5-4 to TRBJ2-3; D is possibly TRBD2 (5 bases). Germline CDR1 and CDR2: SGHNT and YYREEE (reference sequence). Trimming took off 4 bases at V and 11 bases at J, with 23 bases between the two ends. The CDR3 runs 15 residues. This chain's CDR3 is CASSPPNGGRKEQYF. The CDR3 bases are TGTGCCAGCAGCCCCCCAAACGGAGGAAGAAAAGAGCAGTATTTT.